The clone carrying this T cell receptor beta chain was counted between two and nine times. The sample belongs to a study of T cells after yellow fever vaccination. The CDR3 runs to 14 residues. With 1 base removed from V and 2 bases from J, the gap between germline ends came to 6 bases. The germline V gene encodes CDR1 MGHRA and CDR2 YSYEKL. One entry per CDR3 protein results from TCRdb running MiXCR on the 5' RACE reads. Of 180,000 or so distinct CDR3 sequences in the sample, around 10% were seen once. The genes are TRBV4-1 and TRBJ2-1; unclear D gene. The clonotype originates from a man younger than 35 who received the YFV17D yellow fever vaccine. The specimen was CD8+ T cells sorted from PBMCs, collected 15 days after the yellow fever booster vaccination. CDR3 nucleotides: TGCGCCAGCAGCCAAGTGTGGCCCTACAATGAGCAGTTCTTC. It encodes CASSQVWPYNEQFF.